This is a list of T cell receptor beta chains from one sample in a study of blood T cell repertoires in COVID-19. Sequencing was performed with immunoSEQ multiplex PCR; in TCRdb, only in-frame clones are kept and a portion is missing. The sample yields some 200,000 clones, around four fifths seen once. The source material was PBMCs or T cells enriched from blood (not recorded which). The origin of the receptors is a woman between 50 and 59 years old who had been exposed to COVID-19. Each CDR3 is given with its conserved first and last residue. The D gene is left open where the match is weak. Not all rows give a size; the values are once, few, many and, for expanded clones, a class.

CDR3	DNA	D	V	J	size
CASSANPGTGNYGYTF	TGCGCCAGCAGCGCAAACCCCGGGACAGGGAACTATGGCTACACCTTC	TRBD1	TRBV5-1	TRBJ1-2	NA
CASSLGSDTEAFF	TGTGCCAGCAGCTTAGGATCGGACACTGAAGCTTTCTTT	NA	TRBV7-8	TRBJ1-1	NA
CASSSSGRANTDTQYF	TGTGCCAGCAGTTCCTCGGGCAGGGCCAACACAGATACGCAGTATTTT	NA	TRBV27	TRBJ2-3	NA
CASSLTGYNSPLHF	TGTGCCAGCAGCTTGACAGGGTATAATTCACCCCTCCACTTT	TRBD1	TRBV7-9	TRBJ1-6	many
CASSYGGVEAFF	TGTGCCAGCAGTTACGGGGGGGTTGAAGCTTTCTTT	NA	TRBV6-5	TRBJ1-1	NA
CAISSGSLNEKLFF	TGTGCCATCAGTTCCGGGTCCCTTAATGAAAAACTGTTTTTT	NA	TRBV10-3	TRBJ1-4	NA
CASSPRVGTEAFF	TGTGCCAGCAGTCCCAGGGTCGGCACTGAAGCTTTCTTT	NA	TRBV2	TRBJ1-1	NA
CAISLGQGGYGYTF	TGTGCCATCAGTCTAGGACAGGGCGGCTATGGCTACACCTTC	TRBD1	TRBV10-3	TRBJ1-2	few
CASSIGQGNEKLFF	TGTGCCAGTAGTATAGGACAGGGGAACGAAAAACTGTTTTTT	TRBD1	TRBV19	TRBJ1-4	NA
CASTRGPSGNTIYF	TGTGCCAGCACTAGGGGGCCTTCTGGAAACACCATATATTTT	TRBD1	TRBV5-5	TRBJ1-3	once